This T cell receptor beta chain was documented in a study of T cells in Graves' hyperthyroidism and ophthalmopathy. About this clonotype itself: The antigen is undetermined.

RNA transcripts served as the template for amplifying TCR beta CDR3 regions. HTBI primers were the set used in a first-round RT-PCR of the TCR CDR3. TCRdb itself ran the multiplex PCR reads through MiXCR, one entry per CDR3 protein. The data contain 650,000 to 750,000 distinct CDR3 sequences, approximately 15% of them singletons. The J segment lost 3 bases and the V segment lost 5 bases, leaving 6 bases of the junction unmatched. CDR1 is DFQATT, CDR2 SNEGSKA, per germline (reference sequence). The CDR3 totals 13 residues. Whole-study results and caveats: Ophthalmopathy was identified by the model a median 6.5 months ahead of onset.

The source is a woman aged 18-29 years with Graves' hyperthyroidism. The genes are TRBV20-1 and TRBJ2-7; 8 bases align to TRBD2. The sample was blood. The CDR3 region has the DNA TGCAGTGCTCCCCCGGGACTAGGCTACGAGCAGTACTTC. It encodes CSAPPGLGYEQYF.